One and the same sample provided the 8 T cell receptor beta chains below, sequenced in a study of a mutant IDH1 vaccine in newly diagnosed glioma. Which antigens these TCRs recognize remains unknown. Clones were sequenced by immunoSEQ multiplex PCR, and TCRdb holds only the in-frame ones, with some missing. The sample consists of approximately 56,000 clones, about two thirds of them appearing once. Documented time point: week 47, end of study. Every vaccine dose comprised 300 ug of mutant IDH1 20-mer peptide plus topical imiquimod. Source: peripheral blood mononuclear cells (PBMCs), taken from a glioma patient whose treatment included an IDH1 peptide vaccine. The receptors were gathered from a middle-aged man with glioma. Some clones in this sample may be carry-over from other donors' samples.

The chain employs TRBV7-8 and TRBJ1-1; 10 bases line up with TRBD1. The germline gives CDR1 SGHVS, CDR2 FQNEAQ. The V segment lost 5 bases and the J segment 6 bases; nucleotides outside the gene matches: 0. The CDR3 is 12 amino acids. As DNA, the CDR3 is TGTGCCAGCAGCGACAGGGGGCCTGAAGCTTTCTTT. Its translation: CASSDRGPEAFF.

This clone turned up a few times. This chain connects TRBV7-8 to TRBJ2-5; D remains unclear. The CDR3 totals 14 residues. CDR1 and CDR2 (germline): SGHVS, FQNEAQ. Trimming cost V 2 bases and J 2 bases, with 9 bases left between them. CDR3 loop: CASSLLHQQETQYF. The DNA for the CDR3 is TGTGCCAGCAGCTTACTACATCAACAAGAGACCCAGTACTTC.

This clone was observed a handful of times. V usage is TRBV5-1 and J usage is TRBJ2-3; either TRBD1 or TRBD2 may fit D (5 bases each). The V end lost 4 bases, the J end lost 6 bases, and 21 bases lay between the germline ends. Germline V gives CDR1 SGHRS, CDR2 YFSETQ. CDR3 length: 16 residues. The CDR3 is CASSSTGTRHGDTQYF. The CDR3, as DNA: TGCGCCAGCAGCAGTACCGGGACCAGGCACGGGGATACGCAGTATTTT. Based on the CDR3 plus reference TRBV5-1 and TRBJ2-3, the full variable domain is KAGVTQTPRYLIKTRGQQVTLSCSPISGHRSVSWYQQTPGQGLQFLFEYFSETQRNKGNFPGRFSGRQFSNSRSEMNVSTLELGDSALYLCASSSTGTRHGDTQYFGPGTRLTVL.

V gene TRBV6-5 combines with J gene TRBJ1-1; tentative D call: TRBD1 (5 bases). The CDR3 has 15 residues. Germline CDR1 is MNHEY and CDR2 is SVGAGI. V lost 5 bases to trimming and J lost 6 bases, with 19 bases between them. The CDR3 protein is CASSPPRQGPPEAFF. CDR3 sequence (DNA): TGTGCCAGCAGTCCGCCCCGGCAGGGACCCCCTGAAGCTTTCTTT.

In this sample, this clone turned up a few times. The genes are TRBV14 and TRBJ1-6, with no clear D. The V gene's germline CDR1 is SGHDN and CDR2 FVKESK. This CDR3 is built from 14 residues. Trimming took 0 bases from V and 7 from J, leaving 7 bases between them. The chain's CDR3 is CASSQEVRNSPLHF. In nucleotides, the CDR3 is TGTGCCAGCAGCCAAGAAGTGAGAAATTCACCCCTCCACTTT. Variable domain in full (rest from reference TRBV14 and TRBJ1-6): EAGVTQFPSHSVIEKGQTVTLRCDPISGHDNLYWYRRVMGKEIKFLLHFVKESKQDESGMPNNRFLAERTGGTYSTLKVQPAELEDSGVYFCASSQEVRNSPLHFGNGTRLTVT.

The chain employs TRBV7-9 and TRBJ2-5; D possibly corresponds to TRBD2 (5 bases). Germline CDR1 SEHNR, CDR2 FQNEAQ (reference sequence). Between the trimmed V and J ends, which lost 4 bases and 3 bases, there was a span of 18 bases. The CDR3 consists of 16 residues. The CDR3 bases are TGTGCCAGCAGCTCCCAGAGGACTCGTTCCAAAGAGACCCAGTACTTC. Its protein product is CASSSQRTRSKETQYF.

Only a few counts were recorded for this clone. CDR3 nucleotides: TGCGCCAGCAGCTCGGGACTAGCGGGGGTCTCGAAGACCCAGTACTTC. Its protein product is CASSSGLAGVSKTQYF. This chain connects TRBV5-1 to TRBJ2-5; the match to TRBD2 covers 14 bases. The V segment lost 3 bases and the J segment 6 bases; nucleotides outside the gene matches: 7. Germline lookup yields CDR1 SGHRS and CDR2 YFSETQ. The CDR3 totals 16 residues.

This clone has a handful of counts. V is TRBV10-2 and J is TRBJ2-6, with D maybe TRBD1 (5 bases). V dropped 7 bases and J dropped 2 bases, with 12 bases sitting between them. Germline values: CDR1 WSHSY, CDR2 SAAADI. The CDR3 spans 15 residues. The CDR3 sequence: CASIDARAGANVLTF. CDR3 bases: TGCGCCAGCATCGATGCCAGGGCTGGGGCCAACGTCCTGACTTTC.